Listed below are T cell receptor beta chains from one sample, sequenced in a study of T cell repertoires in cytomegalovirus infection. MiXCR, applied by TCRdb to the reads, yields one record per CDR3 protein. The table records some 170,000 distinct CDR3 sequences, roughly 15% of them present only once. The sequenced sample consisted of CD8+ T cells from PBMCs. The receptors derive from a human donor in good health (CMV status not recorded). Some clones in this sample may be carry-over from other donors' samples. CDR3s include the opening cysteine and the closing phenylalanine or tryptophan. A D gene is named only where the DNA matches it firmly. Expanded clones are given a class, and other clones once, few, many or no size at all.

few	TRBJ2-1	TRBD2	TRBV7-6	TGTGCCAGCAGCCCGCGACTAGCGGAATACAATGAGCAGTTCTTC	CASSPRLAEYNEQFF
NA	TRBJ2-7	TRBD2	TRBV7-9	TGTGCCAGCAGCTCACGTGGGGAGGGAGGGAAGCGCGAGCAGTACTTC	CASSSRGEGGKREQYF
few	TRBJ2-2	NA	TRBV29-1	TGCAGCGTTGATTCCTCTCCCCGAAGTACCGGGGAGCTGTTTTTT	CSVDSSPRSTGELFF
NA	TRBJ1-1	TRBD1	TRBV7-9	TGTGCCAGCAGCCCGAGAGGACAGGGGGCAAGGGGGAACACTGAAGCTTTCTTT	CASSPRGQGARGNTEAFF
NA	TRBJ1-6	NA	TRBV6-5	TGTGCCAGCAGTTACTCCGGGACCGCTTATAATTCACCCCTCCACTTT	CASSYSGTAYNSPLHF
once	TRBJ2-2	NA	TRBV11-2	TGTGCCAGCAGCTTAGTCACAGTCGAGGTATACCGCCACACCGGGGAGCTGTTTTTT	CASSLVTVEVYRHTGELFF
NA	TRBJ2-3	NA	TRBV12-3/TRBV12-4	TGTGCCAGCAGCAAGACAGGTTCCACAGATACGCAGTATTTT	CASSKTGSTDTQYF
NA	TRBJ1-1	NA	TRBV12-2	TGTGCCGTCGACCTCGGAGCCCCCCGGACTGAAGCTTTCTTT	CAVDLGAPRTEAFF
NA	TRBJ2-7	TRBD2	TRBV6-5	TGTGCCAGCAGACCCGGGACTAGCGGATCCTACGAGCAGTACTTC	CASRPGTSGSYEQYF
few	TRBJ2-4	NA	TRBV28	TGTGCCAGCAGTTTTCAAGACGGGAACATTCAGTACTTC	CASSFQDGNIQYF
NA	TRBJ2-6	NA	TRBV7-6	TGTGCCAGCAGCGGTCTCGGGGATCCTGGGGCCAACGTCCTGACTTTC	CASSGLGDPGANVLTF
few	TRBJ1-1	NA	TRBV7-9	TGTGCCAGCAGCTCCCGGGAGGGGAGGAGAACTGAAGCTTTCTTT	CASSSREGRRTEAFF
NA	TRBJ2-1	NA	TRBV7-9	TGTGCCAGCAGCTCCACCCGGGGTGAGCAGTTCTTC	CASSSTRGEQFF
few	TRBJ2-7	TRBD1	TRBV7-6	TGTGCCAGCAGCAGATCGGGACAGCCGCCCTACGAGCAGTACTTC	CASSRSGQPPYEQYF
few	TRBJ2-3	TRBD2	TRBV20-1	TGCAGTGTTCCGGGGGGGCCTAGCACAGATACGCAGTATTTT	CSVPGGPSTDTQYF
once	TRBJ1-1	NA	TRBV14	TGTGCCAGCAGCCAAGAAAGGTGGGTGGGGGGCCGAACCTACCAAGCTTTCTTT	CASSQERWVGGRTYQAFF
few	TRBJ2-7	NA	TRBV13	TGTGCCAGCAGCTGTATCTCAGGGGCCGGATCCTACGAGCAGTACTTC	CASSCISGAGSYEQYF
NA	TRBJ2-3	NA	TRBV5-4	TGTGCCAGCAGCGGTGCAGGGGTTTCGGGCACAGATACGCAGTATTTT	CASSGAGVSGTDTQYF
NA	TRBJ2-7	NA	TRBV2	TGTGCCAGCAGTGATCTTCAGGCACCTCGAAAGGGGCAGTACTTC	CASSDLQAPRKGQYF
few	TRBJ2-1	NA	TRBV7-2	TGTGCCAGCAGCTTAACAAGGTCCCCGGCGGGTGAGCAGTTCTTC	CASSLTRSPAGEQFF
few	TRBJ2-5	TRBD2	TRBV7-8	TGTGCCAGCAGCTTAGGTATCCCGGGACTAGCGGGGGAGACCCAGTACTTC	CASSLGIPGLAGETQYF
NA	TRBJ2-1	NA	TRBV29-1	TGCAGCGTTAATCTAGTGGACCCCTACAATGAGCAGTTCTTC	CSVNLVDPYNEQFF
few	TRBJ1-5	NA	TRBV7-2	TGTGCCAGCAGCTTAGAGCGAGTCAGCAGCAATCAGCCCCAGCATTTT	CASSLERVSSNQPQHF
many	TRBJ1-2	NA	TRBV27	TGTGCCAGCAGGGGGGCCGCGACGGATTTTTTCTATGGCTACACCTTC	CASRGAATDFFYGYTF
few	TRBJ1-6	NA	TRBV7-2	TGTGCCAGCAGCTTGCGGTTGTCCCCGGAGTCACCCCTCCACTTT	CASSLRLSPESPLHF
NA	TRBJ2-1	NA	TRBV7-3	TGTGCCAGCGGTGGGCCGGAATTTTACAATGAGCAGTTCTTC	CASGGPEFYNEQFF
NA	TRBJ1-1	NA	TRBV2	TGTGCCAGCATCGACAAACGGGGGTACGTCACTGAAGCTTTCTTT	CASIDKRGYVTEAFF
NA	TRBJ2-1	TRBD1	TRBV28	TGTGCCAGCAGTCTCCCGACAGGGCTGGACGATGAGCAGTTCTTC	CASSLPTGLDDEQFF
NA	TRBJ2-3	TRBD2	TRBV2	TGTGCCAGCAGTGAGCTAGCGGGGGGGTGGGGTACGCAGTATTTT	CASSELAGGWGTQYF
few	TRBJ2-7	NA	TRBV6-2/TRBV6-3	TGTGCCAGCAGACATCCCGACAGACCTATTTACGAGCAGTACTTC	CASRHPDRPIYEQYF
NA	TRBJ1-5	NA	TRBV28	TGTGCCAGCAGTTTCGAACAGTATAGCAATCAGCCCCAGCATTTT	CASSFEQYSNQPQHF
NA	TRBJ2-7	TRBD2	TRBV30	TGTGCCTGGAGAGCCTCGGGACTACTCGAGCAGTACTTC	CAWRASGLLEQYF
NA	TRBJ2-1	TRBD2	TRBV28	TGTGCCAGCAGGCAAACTAGCGGGGGGTCATACAATGAGCAGTTCTTC	CASRQTSGGSYNEQFF
few	TRBJ1-1	TRBD1	TRBV7-9	TGTGCCAGCAGTCGGACAGGGGAAACTGAAGCTTTCTTT	CASSRTGETEAFF
NA	TRBJ2-6	NA	TRBV4-2	TGTGCCAGCAGCGGATCACATACGTCCGGGGCCAACGTCCTGACTTTC	CASSGSHTSGANVLTF
few	TRBJ1-1	NA	TRBV12-3/TRBV12-4	TGTGCCAGCACCCCGGGTCTGAACACTGAAGCTTTCTTT	CASTPGLNTEAFF
few	TRBJ2-2	NA	TRBV5-1	TGCGCCAGCAGCTTGGACAGAGGGCTTCCCGGGGAGCTGTTTTTT	CASSLDRGLPGELFF
few	TRBJ1-5	NA	TRBV12-3/TRBV12-4	TGTGCCAGCAGTTCGACGGACAGACCCAATCAGCCCCAGCATTTT	CASSSTDRPNQPQHF
NA	TRBJ2-1	NA	TRBV7-9	TGTGCCAGCAGCTTATCTACAGGGTACGAGCAGTTCTTC	CASSLSTGYEQFF
NA	TRBJ1-5	NA	TRBV28	TGTGCCAGCAGTTGGACAATGAGCAATCAGCCCCAGCATTTT	CASSWTMSNQPQHF
NA	TRBJ2-7	NA	TRBV24-1	TGTGCCACCAGTGATTTATCAAGGGACGAGCAGTACTTC	CATSDLSRDEQYF
few	TRBJ2-1	NA	TRBV7-7	TGTGCTAGCAGCCTCAGCTATACCTCCTACAATGAGCAGTTCTTC	CASSLSYTSYNEQFF
NA	TRBJ1-1	NA	TRBV25-1	TGTGCCAGCTTCATGGGAGTTGAAGCTTTCTTT	CASFMGVEAFF
NA	TRBJ1-2	TRBD1	TRBV6-2/TRBV6-3	TGTGCCAGCAGACATGCACTGGACAGGGCGAGTTATGGCTACACCTTC	CASRHALDRASYGYTF
NA	TRBJ2-7	TRBD1	TRBV7-6	TGTGCCAGCAGCCGACGCATAGGACAGGGACTGGACTACGAGCAGTACTTC	CASSRRIGQGLDYEQYF
few	TRBJ2-7	NA	TRBV7-9	TGTGCCAGCAGCTTATCACAGGGAAGGGAGCAGTACTTC	CASSLSQGREQYF
NA	TRBJ2-5	NA	TRBV28	TGTGCCAGCAGTTTAGGCCTTTTCCAAGAGACCCAGTACTTC	CASSLGLFQETQYF
NA	TRBJ2-7	TRBD2	TRBV7-9	TGTGCCAGCAGCTCGGCGGGGGTGACCTACGAGCAGTACTTC	CASSSAGVTYEQYF
many	TRBJ1-1	NA	TRBV7-2	TGTGCCAGCAGCCACAGAGACAGGGAAGCTTTCTTT	CASSHRDREAFF
NA	TRBJ2-7	NA	TRBV7-9	TGTGCCAGCAGCTTAGGAGGGGAAGACGAGCAGTACTTC	CASSLGGEDEQYF
few	TRBJ2-5	NA	TRBV12-3/TRBV12-4	TGTGCCAGCAGTTCCACAGGGTGGGGGCAAGAGACCCAGTACTTC	CASSSTGWGQETQYF
once	TRBJ1-2	NA	TRBV13	TGTGCCAGCAGCTCACAGGGTTCAAAGGGCTACACCTTC	CASSSQGSKGYTF
few	TRBJ2-5	TRBD2	TRBV10-2	TGCGCCAGCAGTTGGACTAGCGGGGGTCAAGAGACCCAGTACTTC	CASSWTSGGQETQYF
NA	TRBJ2-7	NA	TRBV28	TGTGCCAGCAGTTTGAACAACCGTCACCAGGGTGCCGAGCAGTACTTC	CASSLNNRHQGAEQYF
few	TRBJ2-1	NA	TRBV6-6	TGTGCCAGCAGTTCCGGGACATCCTGGGGAAGCTCCTACAATGAGCAGTTCTTC	CASSSGTSWGSSYNEQFF